Following are 25 T cell receptor beta chains from one sample sequenced in a study of a mutant IDH1 vaccine in newly diagnosed glioma. Sequencing was performed with immunoSEQ multiplex PCR; in TCRdb, only in-frame clones are kept and a portion is missing. The sample consists of 40,000 or so clones, less than 85% of them appearing once. Time point meaning: week 47, end of study. Topical imiquimod accompanied each vaccine dose, which consisted of 300 ug of mutant IDH1 20-mer peptide. These receptors have no identified antigens. The material was PBMCs, obtained from a glioma patient whose treatment included an IDH1 peptide vaccine. All receptors derive from a man between 18 and 35 years old with glioma. Some clones in this sample may be carry-over from other donors' samples.

The CDR3 region is CASSLNGRGLSGVNTEAFF. The CDR3 DNA follows: TGTGCCAGCAGCTTAAACGGCAGGGGGCTATCGGGCGTTAACACTGAAGCTTTCTTT. The V call is TRBV7-2, the J call TRBJ1-1; 8 bases align to TRBD1. The CDR3 length is 19 residues. Germline V gene lookup returns CDR1 SGHTA and CDR2 FQGNSA. V was pared by 2 bases and J by 2 bases, with 16 bases of the junction left unmatched.

V and J are TRBV27 and TRBJ1-3; D unresolved. V was pared by 6 bases and J by 11 bases, with 29 bases between. CDR1 and CDR2 from the germline V gene are MNHEY and SMNVEV (reference sequence). The CDR3 sequence is 17 residues long. The CDR3 is CASSTGQGHPILGAIYF. CDR3 bases: TGTGCCAGCAGCACGGGCCAAGGGCACCCTATTCTTGGGGCCATATATTTT.

The V and J genes are TRBV5-1 and TRBJ1-1, with 7 nucleotides matching TRBD1. This CDR3 contains 14 residues. Germline CDR1 and CDR2: SGHRS and YFSETQ. V shed 4 bases, J shed 7 bases, and the junction held 10 bases outside the gene matches. The CDR3 DNA sequence: TGCGCCAGCAGCCGAAGACAGGGCGGAAGTGAAGCTTTCTTT. It specifies CASSRRQGGSEAFF. Full variable domain (rest looked up from reference TRBV5-1 and TRBJ1-1): KAGVTQTPRYLIKTRGQQVTLSCSPISGHRSVSWYQQTPGQGLQFLFEYFSETQRNKGNFPGRFSGRQFSNSRSEMNVSTLELGDSALYLCASSRRQGGSEAFFGQGTRLTVV.

J is TRBJ1-1 and V is TRBV5-1, with TRBD1 identical over 7 bases. The germline CDR1 and CDR2 sequences are SGHRS and YFSETQ. Trimming took 2 bases from V and 6 from J; bases not matched to a gene: 7. The length of the CDR3 is 14 residues. The CDR3 loop reads CASSFRQGDPEAFF. The CDR3 nucleotides read TGCGCCAGCAGCTTTAGACAGGGTGACCCTGAAGCTTTCTTT.

The chain is built from TRBV6-6 and TRBJ1-1, with D maybe TRBD1 (5 bases). Germline CDR1 and CDR2: MNHNY and SVGAGI (reference sequence). V was trimmed by 4 bases and J by 1 base, leaving 13 bases between them. The CDR3 loop spans 15 amino acids. Here the CDR3 reads CASSSPGERNTEAFF. CDR3 coding DNA: TGTGCCAGCAGTTCCCCGGGGGAAAGGAACACTGAAGCTTTCTTT.

The chain couples TRBV2 to TRBJ2-7; no clear D. The length of the CDR3 is 13 residues. Trimming removed 1 base from V and 3 bases from J, with 7 bases in between. The germline V gene has CDR1 SNHLY and CDR2 FYNNEI. CDR3 nucleotide sequence: TGTGCCAGCAGTGAAGAGGCCTTCTACGAGCAGTACTTC. It specifies CASSEEAFYEQYF.

This chain uses TRBV19 with TRBJ2-7; TRBD1 agrees at 9 bases. Germline CDR1 is LNHDA and CDR2 is SQIVND (reference sequence). The V gene end was trimmed by 6 bases and the J gene end by 2 bases; junction bases not matched to a gene: 2. CDR3 length equals 13 residues. The CDR3 sequence: CASSWDRAYEQYF. As DNA, the CDR3 is TGTGCCAGTAGCTGGGACAGGGCCTACGAGCAGTACTTC.

The chain employs TRBV7-9 and TRBJ2-2; tentatively, D is TRBD1 or TRBD2 (6 bases each). CDR1 SEHNR and CDR2 FQNEAQ come from the germline V gene (reference sequence). The V and J ends lost 5 bases and 0 bases respectively, with 10 bases between them. CDR3 length equals 15 residues. The DNA of the CDR3 is TGTGCCAGCAGCCCCGGGGGCGCGAACACCGGGGAGCTGTTTTTT. It translates to CASSPGGANTGELFF.

In its sample, this clone was seen a few times. J is TRBJ1-1 and V is TRBV30, with D unresolved. Trimming took 2 bases from V and 1 from J, leaving 8 bases between them. Germline values: CDR1 GTSNPN, CDR2 SVGIG (reference sequence). The CDR3 runs to 13 residues. The CDR3 bases are TGTGCCTGGAGTCGGAGAGAGAACACTGAAGCTTTCTTT. As protein: CAWSRRENTEAFF.

The CDR3 nucleotides are TGTGCCAGCAGCCAGGGACTAGCTAGCGTAACCGGGGAGCTGTTTTTT. Its translation is CASSQGLASVTGELFF. This chain uses TRBV4-2 with TRBJ2-2; 9 nucleotides line up with TRBD2. CDR3 length: 16 amino acids. V was clipped by 3 bases and J by 5 bases; unmatched bases: 7. Germline-derived CDR1 and CDR2 are LGHNA and YNFKEQ.

The chain has TRBV19 and TRBJ1-5, with 9 bases identical to TRBD1. The CDR3 extends over 15 amino acids. The V gene end was trimmed by 6 bases and the J gene end by 0 bases; junction bases not matched to a gene: 3. In germline, CDR1 is LNHDA, CDR2 SQIVND (reference sequence). The CDR3 DNA follows: TGTGCCAGTAGGGACAGGGGTTATAGCAATCAGCCCCAGCATTTT. Amino acid sequence: CASRDRGYSNQPQHF.

The J gene is TRBJ1-1, the V gene TRBV5-8; D is undetermined. Germline loops: CDR1 SGHTS, CDR2 YDEGEE. This CDR3 contains 15 residues. Trimming left V 4 bases short and J 3 bases short, with 16 bases between. CDR3 DNA: TGTGCCAGCAGCCACCAACTGACACCCGACACTGAAGCTTTCTTT. This translates into CASSHQLTPDTEAFF.

This clone was seen just once. This chain uses TRBV5-1 with TRBJ2-5; 15 nucleotides align to TRBD2. The V gene's germline CDR1 is SGHRS and CDR2 YFSETQ. The CDR3 contains 18 residues. V lost 4 bases to trimming and J lost 1 base; unmatched junction nucleotides: 8. The CDR3 nucleotides are TGCGCCAGCAGCCGAGGGGGACTAGCGGGAGGAACCCAAGAGACCCAGTACTTC. Its protein product is CASSRGGLAGGTQETQYF.

This clone was seen ten or more times. This rearrangement joins TRBV7-9 to TRBJ2-7; TRBD2 might be the D (6 bases). The CDR3 has 14 amino acids. CDR1 and CDR2 (germline): SEHNR, FQNEAQ (reference sequence). With 10 bases removed from V and 1 base from J, the gap between germline ends came to 17 bases. CDR3 in amino acids: CATSLGGGSYEQYF. CDR3 sequence (DNA): TGTGCCACCTCACTGGGGGGTGGTTCCTACGAGCAGTACTTC.

The V and J genes are TRBV11-1 and TRBJ2-7; the D gene could be TRBD1 or TRBD2 (5 bases each). Trimming took 3 bases from V and 1 from J, leaving 16 bases between them. This CDR3 is built from 16 residues. Germline V lookup: CDR1 SGHAT, CDR2 FQDESV (reference sequence). The CDR3 bases are TGTGCCAGCAGCTTGGCCGGGACCCATACGTCCTACGAGCAGTACTTC. This translates into CASSLAGTHTSYEQYF.

This clone was recorded a few times. As DNA, the CDR3 is TGCGCCAGCAGCCTTACAGGCGAGCAGTACTTC. It is translated as CASSLTGEQYF. The V call is TRBV5-1, the J call TRBJ2-7; weak D call: TRBD1 (5 bases). V was pared by 4 bases and J by 6 bases, with 8 bases between. The germline V gene has CDR1 SGHRS and CDR2 YFSETQ. The CDR3 loop spans 11 amino acids.

This rearrangement joins TRBV7-9 to TRBJ1-2, with TRBD1 as a possible D gene (5 bases). Germline assignment: CDR1 SEHNR and CDR2 FQNEAQ (reference sequence). This CDR3 contains 16 residues. Trimming took 0 bases from V and 8 from J, leaving 19 bases between them. The chain's CDR3 is CASSLAPSSGVHGYTF. The CDR3 DNA reads as TGTGCCAGCAGCTTAGCTCCTAGTTCGGGGGTGCACGGCTACACCTTC. The whole variable domain, filled in from reference TRBV7-9 and TRBJ1-2, reads DTGVSQNPRHKITKRGQNVTFRCDPISEHNRLYWYRQTLGQGPEFLTYFQNEAQLEKSRLLSDRFSAERPKGSFSTLEIQRTEQGDSAMYLCASSLAPSSGVHGYTFGSGTRLTVV.

The chain is built from TRBV27 and TRBJ2-2; a possible D gene is TRBD2 (6 bases). The V gene's germline CDR1 is MNHEY and CDR2 SMNVEV (reference sequence). V was trimmed by 6 bases and J by 6 bases, leaving 20 bases between them. CDR3 length: 16 amino acids. The CDR3 DNA is TGTGCCAGCAGGATTCGACTAGGGATCTTATCCGGGGAGCTGTTTTTT. It encodes CASRIRLGILSGELFF.

The chain has TRBV7-8 and TRBJ2-2; no clear D. Germline lookup yields CDR1 SGHVS and CDR2 FQNEAQ. V lost 2 bases and J 3 bases, leaving 4 bases between the germline ends. This CDR3 spans 13 amino acids. This chain's CDR3 is CASSLRYTGELFF. CDR3 DNA sequence: TGTGCCAGCAGCTTACGGTACACCGGGGAGCTGTTTTTT.

This sequence joins TRBV7-8 and TRBJ1-6; D perhaps matches TRBD1 (6 bases). The V end was cut by 6 bases, the J end by 7 bases, with 16 bases between. The germline gives CDR1 SGHVS, CDR2 FQNEAQ. This CDR3 comprises 15 residues. Written as DNA, the CDR3 is TGTGCCAGCAGACTAGCCGGGACAACCAATTCACCCCTCCACTTT. Its protein product is CASRLAGTTNSPLHF.

This rearrangement joins TRBV6-4 to TRBJ1-3; D uncertain. CDR3 length: 15 amino acids. V was shortened by 7 bases and J by 0 bases, with 13 bases between the two germline ends. The germline V gene encodes CDR1 MRHNA and CDR2 SNTAGT. CDR3 amino acids: CASTNPTASGNTIYF. In nucleotides, the CDR3 is TGTGCCAGCACCAACCCGACTGCCTCTGGAAACACCATATATTTT.

The rearrangement uses TRBV20-1 and TRBJ1-1, with D unclear. CDR1 and CDR2 from the germline V gene are DFQATT and SNEGSKA (reference sequence). This CDR3 has 9 residues. CDR3 in amino acids: CRENTEAFF. DNA for the CDR3: TGCAGGGAGAACACTGAAGCTTTCTTT.

This clone was seen only a few times. J is TRBJ1-1 and V is TRBV7-2, with a possible D match to TRBD1 (6 bases). This CDR3 has 13 residues. CDR1 SGHTA and CDR2 FQGNSA come from the germline V gene. Trimming stripped 4 bases from V and 4 bases from J, with 10 bases between. The CDR3 DNA is TGTGCCAGCAGCTGGACAGATATCACTGAAGCTTTCTTT. This sequence encodes CASSWTDITEAFF.

The chain couples TRBV20-1 to TRBJ1-5; the D is unclear. The V and J ends lost 6 bases and 5 bases respectively, with 8 bases between them. Germline lookup yields CDR1 DFQATT and CDR2 SNEGSKA (reference sequence). The CDR3 is made up of 11 amino acids. The DNA of the CDR3 is TGCAGTGCCGTTGGGGATCAGCCCCAGCATTTT. Translating gives CSAVGDQPQHF.

This chain uses TRBV7-2 with TRBJ1-1; 9 bases align to TRBD1. Germline V CDR1 and CDR2: SGHTA, FQGNSA. The CDR3 sequence is 15 residues long. Trimming cost V 7 bases and J 0 bases; bases outside gene matches: 6. As DNA, the CDR3 is TGTGCCAGCACCATGGACAGGGGATTGAACACTGAAGCTTTCTTT. It translates to CASTMDRGLNTEAFF.